Detailed here is one T cell receptor beta chain. Its antigen is unknown. The V segment lost 5 bases and the J segment 1 base; nucleotides outside the gene matches: 2. CDR1 MNHEY and CDR2 SMNVEV come from the germline V gene (reference sequence). The CDR3 length is 13 residues. This entry comes from a study of post-analysis software for immune sequencing data. Findings of the study overall: Patients had higher frequencies than controls of five TRBV segments, including TRBV5-6, TRBV5-1 and TRBV20-1.

Unique molecular identifiers were present in the TCR beta cDNA libraries. Each CDR3 protein gets one entry after TCRdb re-called the PCR reads with MiXCR. The table includes 750,000 to 900,000 distinct CDR3 sequences, 46% detected once. The specimen was blood. The chain links TRBV27 to TRBJ2-7, with 7 positions matching TRBD1. The sequence derives from a girl between 10 and 17 years old with multiple sclerosis. CDR3 DNA sequence: TGTGCCAGCAGTAAGGGACAGTCCTACGAGCAGTACTTC. Its translation: CASSKGQSYEQYF.